This T cell receptor beta chain was obtained from a study of OX40 agonist ivuxolimab in advanced cancers. About the research overall: Patient treatment consisted of intravenous ivuxolimab administration every 2 weeks at 0.01 to 10 mg/kg.

The V gene end was trimmed by 0 bases and the J gene end by 5 bases; junction bases not matched to a gene: 6. CDR1 is WSHSY, CDR2 SAAADI, per germline. This CDR3 spans 16 amino acids. Only in-frame clones appear in the TCRdb table, and some are missing; sequencing was by immunoSEQ multiplex PCR. The sample yields tens of thousands of clones, approximately 88% seen once. The material was CD4+ or CD8+ T cells sorted from blood, obtained in a trial of the OX40 agonist ivuxolimab. This sequence joins TRBV10-2 and TRBJ2-1; 8 bases are shared with TRBD2. This TCR was sampled from an adult with an advanced solid tumor such as melanoma, head and neck, liver or kidney cancer. For the CDR3, the DNA is TGCGCCAGCAGTGAGTCGATGGTAGCGGGAAACAATGAGCAGTTCTTC. This gives the protein CASSESMVAGNNEQFF.